Below are 17 T cell receptor beta chains sequenced from a single sample in a study of blood T cell repertoires in COVID-19. Some clones are missing from TCRdb's copy, which holds only in-frame ones; the method was immunoSEQ multiplex PCR. This table holds some 240,000 clones, approximately 83% found once. Specimen: PBMCs or T cells enriched from blood (not recorded which). All receptors come from a woman aged 40 to 50 with acute COVID-19.

The chain joins TRBV6-5 to TRBJ1-6; possibly TRBD1 for D (6 bases). This CDR3 contains 16 residues. Trimming took 2 bases from V and 10 from J, leaving 18 bases between them. Per the germline V gene, CDR1 is MNHEY and CDR2 is SVGAGI. The CDR3 reads CASSYSMGQGTSPLHF. Written as DNA, the CDR3 is TGTGCCAGCAGTTACAGTATGGGTCAGGGGACCTCACCCCTCCACTTT.

The V and J genes are TRBV14 and TRBJ2-5, with 12 bases lining up with TRBD1. The J segment lost 5 bases and the V segment lost 4 bases, leaving 5 bases of the junction unmatched. The CDR3 length is 15 residues. The germline V gene has CDR1 SGHDN and CDR2 FVKESK. As DNA, the CDR3 is TGTGCCAGCAGCCGGGACAGGGGGCGCTTGGAGACCCAGTACTTC. Encoded protein: CASSRDRGRLETQYF.

This clone has a handful of counts. The chain combines TRBV19 with TRBJ2-1; weak D call: TRBD2 (6 bases). Germline-derived CDR1 and CDR2 are LNHDA and SQIVND (reference sequence). V was shortened by 4 bases and J by 0 bases, with 13 bases between the two germline ends. The CDR3 runs to 16 residues. The CDR3 spells CASSTFSGLSYNEQFF. CDR3 bases: TGTGCCAGTAGTACCTTTAGCGGACTCTCCTACAATGAGCAGTTCTTC.

The chain recombines TRBV28 with TRBJ2-4; 7 bases are shared with TRBD2. CDR1 is MDHEN, CDR2 SYDVKM, per germline. Trimming removed 10 bases from V and 8 bases from J; junction bases left unmatched: 8. The CDR3 extends over 12 amino acids. CDR3 nucleotide sequence: TGTGCCACCGGGGGGTTCCTCGACATTCAGTACTTC. This codes for CATGGFLDIQYF.

The genes are TRBV2 and TRBJ2-4, with D perhaps matching TRBD2 (5 bases). Germline assignment: CDR1 SNHLY and CDR2 FYNNEI. This CDR3 region has 10 residues. V was clipped by 6 bases and J by 8 bases, with 5 bases between them. In DNA form, the CDR3 reads TGTGCCAGCAGGAGGGACATTCAGTACTTC. The encoded protein is CASRRDIQYF.

The genes are TRBV5-1 and TRBJ1-2, with 9 bases lining up with TRBD1. Germline CDR1 SGHRS, CDR2 YFSETQ. V was pared by 3 bases and J by 8 bases, with 2 bases of the junction left unmatched. The CDR3 consists of 12 residues. The CDR3 region is CASSSGQGGYTF. CDR3 nucleotides: TGCGCCAGCAGCTCGGGACAGGGCGGCTACACCTTC.

This clone was seen only once. The gene calls are TRBV7-6 and TRBJ2-7; perhaps TRBD1 as D (6 bases). In germline, CDR1 is SGHVS, CDR2 FNYEAQ. The CDR3 totals 15 residues. Trimming took off 2 bases at V and 2 bases at J, with 13 bases between the two ends. CDR3 residues: CASSLHATGPYEQYF. Written as DNA, the CDR3 is TGTGCCAGCAGCTTACATGCGACAGGACCCTACGAGCAGTACTTC.

V gene TRBV10-3 combines with J gene TRBJ2-7; 10 bases line up with TRBD2. V gave up 10 bases and J gave up 3 bases; unmatched junction bases: 9. The germline CDR1 and CDR2 sequences are ENHRY and SYGVKD. The CDR3 runs 14 residues. Written as DNA, the CDR3 is TGTGCCACGATCTCTAGCGGGAGTAACTACGAGCAGTACTTC. Protein sequence: CATISSGSNYEQYF.

The chain links TRBV4-1 to TRBJ2-5; 11 bases align to TRBD2. V lost 4 bases to trimming and J lost 4 bases; unmatched junction nucleotides: 5. The CDR3 consists of 15 residues. Per germline, CDR1 MGHRA and CDR2 YSYEKL. This chain's CDR3 is CASSPLAGGSETQYF. The CDR3 DNA follows: TGCGCCAGCAGCCCGCTAGCGGGAGGTTCAGAGACCCAGTACTTC.

This chain links TRBV3-1 (or the pseudogene TRBV3-2) with TRBJ2-7, with D possibly TRBD1 on 6 matching bases. Trimming took off 0 bases at V and 5 bases at J, with 17 bases between the two ends. Germline loops: CDR1 LGHDT, CDR2 YNNKEL (reference sequence). The CDR3 contains 16 residues. CDR3 residues: CASSQERGSGGHEQYF. CDR3 nucleotide sequence: TGTGCCAGCAGCCAAGAGAGGGGATCTGGGGGCCACGAGCAGTACTTC.

The chain has TRBV4-1 and TRBJ1-2; the D gene is possibly TRBD1 (5 bases). This CDR3 contains 15 residues. The ends were cut back, 2 bases at V and 4 bases at J, with 14 bases in the middle. Germline values: CDR1 MGHRA, CDR2 YSYEKL. The CDR3 DNA reads TGCGCCAGCAGCCAATCGGGGGAGAACTTCTATGGCTACACCTTC. Protein product: CASSQSGENFYGYTF.

The V call is TRBV5-1, the J call TRBJ2-1, with D uncertain. CDR1 is SGHRS and CDR2 is YFSETQ in the germline V gene. V was trimmed by 0 bases and J by 7 bases, leaving 11 bases between them. CDR3 size: 14 residues. The CDR3: CASSLDWSRNEQFF. CDR3 nucleotide sequence: TGCGCCAGCAGCTTGGATTGGTCGAGAAATGAGCAGTTCTTC.

The V and J genes are TRBV10-1 and TRBJ2-1; D not resolved. The germline gives CDR1 WNHNN, CDR2 SYGVQD (reference sequence). V was shortened by 3 bases and J by 0 bases, with 9 bases between the two germline ends. This CDR3 is built from 15 residues. The CDR3 reads CASSDVASSYNEQFF. Here the CDR3 DNA reads TGCGCCAGCAGTGATGTAGCAAGCTCCTACAATGAGCAGTTCTTC.

The V and J genes are TRBV7-6 and TRBJ2-1; TRBD2 matches at 8 bases. Germline trimming cut 1 base from V and 7 bases from J; bases unmatched to any gene: 9. Germline CDR1 and CDR2: SGHVS and FNYEAQ. This CDR3 spans 16 amino acids. CDR3 coding DNA: TGTGCCAGCAGCTTAGGGGGGGGACTAGGGCGGAATGAGCAGTTCTTC. This gives the protein CASSLGGGLGRNEQFF.

This clone was observed a single time. V usage is TRBV28 and J usage is TRBJ2-7; TRBD1 matches 7 bases. CDR3 length: 17 residues. Germline CDR1 reads MDHEN; CDR2 reads SYDVKM. J lost 6 bases, V lost 2 bases, and 16 bases had no gene match. The DNA of the CDR3 is TGTGCCAGCAGTTTACCCCGAGACAGGGATTGGTTTGGCGAGCAGTACTTC. Translation gives CASSLPRDRDWFGEQYF.

The genes are TRBV5-5 and TRBJ2-1, with 9 nucleotides matching TRBD1. The CDR3 is 15 residues long. Per germline, CDR1 SGHKS and CDR2 YYEKEE (reference sequence). J gave up 7 bases and V 4 bases, and 9 bases lay outside the gene matches. DNA for the CDR3: TGTGCCAGCAGCGGTATACAGGGGGCATTGAATGAGCAGTTCTTC. Amino acids: CASSGIQGALNEQFF.

The count of this clone is one. This sequence joins TRBV5-1 and TRBJ2-1, with 8 bases fitting TRBD2. J gave up 6 bases and V 1 base, and 6 bases lay outside the gene matches. Germline V CDR1 and CDR2: SGHRS, YFSETQ. The CDR3 covers 15 residues. CDR3 coding DNA: TGCGCCAGCAGCTTGACTAGCGGAACTTCCAATGAGCAGTTCTTC. Translated, it gives CASSLTSGTSNEQFF.